This entry is about one T cell receptor (beta chain). What it recognizes is unknown. Some clones are missing from TCRdb's copy, which holds only in-frame ones; the method was immunoSEQ multiplex PCR. This table has some 14,000 clones, 68% appearing once. These data belong to a study of tumor-infiltrating lymphocytes in localized non-small cell lung cancer. Whole-study findings and limits: T-cell fraction did not differ between immunotypes IM1 and IM2.

The TCR originated in a human donor with non-small cell lung cancer. Sequenced material: lung tumor tissue.

CDR3 loop: CASSVGLVRVRTDTQYF. Here the CDR3 DNA reads TGTGCCAGCAGCGTAGGTCTGGTCCGGGTCCGCACAGATACGCAGTATTTT. The chain recombines TRBV9 with TRBJ2-3; D not certain. V was pared by 0 bases and J by 1 base, with 15 bases between. Germline V CDR1 and CDR2: SGDLS, YYNGEE. The CDR3 loop spans 17 amino acids.